This T cell receptor (beta chain) originates from a study of cytomegalovirus exposure and HLA in healthy donors. To note about this clone: Its antigen is as yet unknown.

Germline V gives CDR1 MNHEY, CDR2 SMNVEV (reference sequence). The CDR3 sequence is 14 residues long. J gave up 2 bases and V 5 bases, and 6 bases lay outside the gene matches. Study results and limitations: A likely sequencing artifact accounted for one observed cluster of highly shared sequence variants.

Primers for the PCR totalled 60 Vbeta and 13 Jbeta. The protocol was immunoSEQ multiplex PCR, while the TCRdb copy is restricted to in-frame clones and leaves out a portion. The data show 55,000 to 80,000 clones, 80% to 90% seen once. Sequencing input: PBMCs. The chain links TRBV27 to TRBJ2-7, with 7 bases lining up with TRBD1. This TCR derives from a woman aged 25 to 45 in good health and CMV-seronegative. The CDR3 loop reads CASSGDRVPYEQYF. In nucleotides, the CDR3 is TGTGCCAGCAGTGGCGACAGGGTCCCCTACGAGCAGTACTTC.